The T cell receptor (beta chain) described here comes from a study of blood T cell repertoires in COVID-19. This CDR3 spans 16 amino acids. Trimming cost V 2 bases and J 3 bases, with 17 bases left between them. Germline V CDR1 and CDR2: SGHRS, YFSETQ. Assay used: immunoSEQ multiplex PCR; TCRdb lists only in-frame clones, some missing. The sample contains about 110,000 clones, roughly four fifths of which appear only once. The chain carries TRBV5-1 and TRBJ1-1; no clear D. The sample consisted of peripheral blood. This clonotype was obtained from a woman aged 55-70 years with acute or convalescent COVID-19. DNA for the CDR3: TGCGCCAGCAGCTTTGCGGGCCCCGAAAGGGACACTGAAGCTTTCTTT. It is translated as CASSFAGPERDTEAFF.